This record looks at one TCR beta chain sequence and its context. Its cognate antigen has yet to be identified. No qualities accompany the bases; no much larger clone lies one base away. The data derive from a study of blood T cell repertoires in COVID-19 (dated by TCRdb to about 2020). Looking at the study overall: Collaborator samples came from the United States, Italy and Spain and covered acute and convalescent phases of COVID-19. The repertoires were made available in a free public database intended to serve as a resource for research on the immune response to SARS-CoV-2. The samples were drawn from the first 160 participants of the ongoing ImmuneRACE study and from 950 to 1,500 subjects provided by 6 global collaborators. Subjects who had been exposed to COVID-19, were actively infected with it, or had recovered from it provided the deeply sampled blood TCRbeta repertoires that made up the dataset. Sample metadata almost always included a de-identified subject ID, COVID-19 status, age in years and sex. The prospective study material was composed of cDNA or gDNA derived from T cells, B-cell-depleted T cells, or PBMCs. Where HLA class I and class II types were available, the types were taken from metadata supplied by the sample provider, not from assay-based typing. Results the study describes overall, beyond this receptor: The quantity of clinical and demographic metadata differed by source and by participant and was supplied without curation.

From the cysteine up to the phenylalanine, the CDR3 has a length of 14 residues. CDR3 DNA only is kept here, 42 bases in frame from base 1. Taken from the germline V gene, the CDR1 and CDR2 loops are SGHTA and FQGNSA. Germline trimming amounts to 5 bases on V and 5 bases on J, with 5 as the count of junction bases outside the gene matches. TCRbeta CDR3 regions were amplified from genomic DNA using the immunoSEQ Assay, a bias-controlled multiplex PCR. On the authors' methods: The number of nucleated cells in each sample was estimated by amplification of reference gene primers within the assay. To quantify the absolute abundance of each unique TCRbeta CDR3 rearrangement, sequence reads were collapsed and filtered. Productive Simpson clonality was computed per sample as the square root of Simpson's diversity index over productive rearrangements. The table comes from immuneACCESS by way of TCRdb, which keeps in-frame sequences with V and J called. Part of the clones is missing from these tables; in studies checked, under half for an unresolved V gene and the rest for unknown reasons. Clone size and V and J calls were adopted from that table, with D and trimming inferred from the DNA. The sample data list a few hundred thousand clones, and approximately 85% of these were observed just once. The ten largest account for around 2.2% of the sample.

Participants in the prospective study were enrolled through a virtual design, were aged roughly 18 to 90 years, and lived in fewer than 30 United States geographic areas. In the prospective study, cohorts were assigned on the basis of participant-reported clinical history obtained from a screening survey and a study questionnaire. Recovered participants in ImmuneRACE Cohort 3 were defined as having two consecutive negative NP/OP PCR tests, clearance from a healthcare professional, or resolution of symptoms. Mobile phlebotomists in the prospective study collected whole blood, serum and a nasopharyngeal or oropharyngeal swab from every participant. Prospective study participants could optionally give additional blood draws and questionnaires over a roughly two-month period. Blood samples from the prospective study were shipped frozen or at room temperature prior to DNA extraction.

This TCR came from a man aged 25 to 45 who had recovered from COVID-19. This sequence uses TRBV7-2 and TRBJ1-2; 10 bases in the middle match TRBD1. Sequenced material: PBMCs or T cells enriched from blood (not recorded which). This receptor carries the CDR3 CASSPRTGGYGYTF. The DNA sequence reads TGTGCCAGCAGCCCACGGACAGGGGGGTATGGCTACACCTTC.